This T cell receptor beta chain was sequenced for a study of T cells in Graves' hyperthyroidism and ophthalmopathy. Across the whole study: Blood from the periphery was taken at initial diagnosis, before any treatment.

Study results and caveats: Blood shared most expanded thyroid clonotypes above 0.001. From stable hyperthyroidism, ophthalmopathy was set apart by a 13 V-J model.

Trimming cost V 5 bases and J 5 bases, with 3 bases left between them. This CDR3 has 11 residues. The CDR3 regions of TCR beta were amplified from RNA transcripts. HTBI primers drove first-round RT-PCR of the TCR CDR3. A single record per CDR3 protein comes from TCRdb applying MiXCR to the multiplex PCR reads. This table has a few hundred thousand distinct CDR3 sequences, 13% to 15% appearing once. This clonotype was seen ten or more times. Antigen unknown. The sequence came from a woman aged 30 to 39 with Graves' ophthalmopathy. This rearrangement joins TRBV12-3 or TRBV12-4 to TRBJ1-4; D unclear. Sequencing was done on a sample of blood. The CDR3 DNA is TGTGCCAGCAGTAAGAATGAAAAACTGTTTTTT. It is translated as CASSKNEKLFF.